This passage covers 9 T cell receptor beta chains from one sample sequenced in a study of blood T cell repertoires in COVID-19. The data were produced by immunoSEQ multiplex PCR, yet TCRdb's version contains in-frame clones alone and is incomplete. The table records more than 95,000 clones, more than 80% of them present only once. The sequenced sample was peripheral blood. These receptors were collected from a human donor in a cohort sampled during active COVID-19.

This CDR3 reads CASKGGVSQTSNYGYTF. CDR3 coding DNA: TGTGCCAGTAAAGGGGGGGTGAGTCAGACCTCTAACTATGGCTACACCTTC. The rearrangement links TRBV19 to TRBJ1-2; D is perhaps TRBD1 (6 bases). CDR1 and CDR2 from the germline V gene are LNHDA and SQIVND (reference sequence). Trimming cost V 7 bases and J 0 bases, with 21 bases left between them. The CDR3 loop spans 17 amino acids.

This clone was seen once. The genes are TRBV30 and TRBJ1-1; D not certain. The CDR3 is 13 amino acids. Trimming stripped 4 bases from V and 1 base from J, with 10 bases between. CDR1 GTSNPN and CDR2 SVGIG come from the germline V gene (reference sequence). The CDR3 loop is CAWTGAWNTEAFF. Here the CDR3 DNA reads TGTGCCTGGACAGGTGCCTGGAACACTGAAGCTTTCTTT. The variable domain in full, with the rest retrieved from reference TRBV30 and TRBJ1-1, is SQTIHQWPATLVQPVGSPLSLECTVEGTSNPNLYWYRQAAGRGLQLLFYSVGIGQISSEVPQNLSASRPQDRQFILSSKKLLLSDSGFYLCAWTGAWNTEAFFGQGTRLTVV.

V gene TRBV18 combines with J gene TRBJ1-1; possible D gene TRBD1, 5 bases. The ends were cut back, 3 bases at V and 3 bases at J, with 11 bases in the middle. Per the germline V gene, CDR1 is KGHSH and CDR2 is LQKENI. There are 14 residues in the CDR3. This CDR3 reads CASSPTSGDTEAFF. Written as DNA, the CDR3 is TGTGCCAGCTCACCGACATCGGGGGACACTGAAGCTTTCTTT.

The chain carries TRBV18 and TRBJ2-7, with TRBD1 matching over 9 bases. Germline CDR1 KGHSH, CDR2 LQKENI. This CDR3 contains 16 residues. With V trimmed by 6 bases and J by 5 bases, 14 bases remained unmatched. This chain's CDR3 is CASSPRTGVGRDEQYF. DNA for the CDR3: TGTGCCAGCTCTCCCCGGACAGGGGTTGGGCGGGACGAGCAGTACTTC.

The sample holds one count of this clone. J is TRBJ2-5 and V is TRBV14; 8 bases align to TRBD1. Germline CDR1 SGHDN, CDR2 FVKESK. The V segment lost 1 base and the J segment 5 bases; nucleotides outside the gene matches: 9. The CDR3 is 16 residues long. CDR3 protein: CASSQAGQGLWETQYF. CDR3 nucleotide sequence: TGTGCCAGCAGCCAAGCCGGACAGGGTCTTTGGGAGACCCAGTACTTC. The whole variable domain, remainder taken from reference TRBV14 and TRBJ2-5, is EAGVTQFPSHSVIEKGQTVTLRCDPISGHDNLYWYRRVMGKEIKFLLHFVKESKQDESGMPNNRFLAERTGGTYSTLKVQPAELEDSGVYFCASSQAGQGLWETQYFGPGTRLLVL.

The DNA for the CDR3 is TGTGCCAGTAGTATAGGCGAAACCTACGAGCAGTACTTC. Amino acids: CASSIGETYEQYF. This chain links TRBV19 with TRBJ2-7; D is unresolved. The CDR3 spans 13 residues. The V end lost 1 base, the J end lost 2 bases, and 6 bases lay between the germline ends. Per the germline V gene, CDR1 is LNHDA and CDR2 is SQIVND (reference sequence). Combining the CDR3 with reference TRBV19 and TRBJ2-7 gives the whole variable domain DGGITQSPKYLFRKEGQNVTLSCEQNLNHDAMYWYRQDPGQGLRLIYYSQIVNDFQKGDIAEGYSVSREKKESFPLTVTSAQKNPTAFYLCASSIGETYEQYFGPGTRLTVT.

The CDR3 here is CASSPDSAYGYTF. The CDR3 DNA reads TGTGCCAGCTCCCCAGACAGCGCCTATGGCTACACCTTC. This chain uses TRBV18 with TRBJ1-2; possible D gene TRBD1, 5 bases. V was pared by 6 bases and J by 4 bases, with 12 bases between. Per germline, CDR1 KGHSH and CDR2 LQKENI. The CDR3 has 13 residues.

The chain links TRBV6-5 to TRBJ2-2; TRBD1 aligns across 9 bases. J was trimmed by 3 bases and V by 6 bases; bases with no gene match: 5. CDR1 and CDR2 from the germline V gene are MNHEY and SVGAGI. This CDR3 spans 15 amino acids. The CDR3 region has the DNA TGTGCCAGCAGACCCGACAGGGGGGACACCGGGGAGCTGTTTTTT. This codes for CASRPDRGDTGELFF.

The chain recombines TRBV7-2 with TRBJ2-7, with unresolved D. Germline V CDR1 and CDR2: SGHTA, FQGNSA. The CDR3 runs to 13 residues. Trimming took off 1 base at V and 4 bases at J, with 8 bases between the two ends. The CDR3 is CASSLGGVYEQYF. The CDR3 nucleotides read TGTGCCAGCAGCTTAGGAGGTGTTTACGAGCAGTACTTC.